This passage covers 22 T cell receptor beta chains from one sample sequenced in a study of T cell responses to AZD1222 COVID-19 vaccine. Generated by immunoSEQ multiplex PCR, the TCRdb table keeps only in-frame clones and is missing some. Here the sample spans tens of thousands of clones, around 89% being singletons. This specimen was peripheral blood, taken on day 0 of AZD1222 vaccination. The receptors here all came from an adult in good health.

The J gene is TRBJ2-7, the V gene TRBV6-2 or TRBV6-3, with D maybe TRBD1 (6 bases). CDR3 length: 15 residues. V was cut by 4 bases and J by 3 bases, with 16 bases left in between. CDR1 and CDR2 from the germline V gene are MNHEY and SVGEGT. The CDR3 sequence is CASSFTGLTVYEQYF. CDR3 in DNA: TGTGCCAGCAGTTTCACAGGGTTGACGGTCTACGAGCAGTACTTC.

V usage is TRBV7-8 and J usage is TRBJ1-1; D is undetermined. The germline V gene has CDR1 SGHVS and CDR2 FQNEAQ. CDR3 size: 13 residues. Trimming pared 1 base from V and 0 bases from J, leaving 3 bases between. The CDR3 DNA reads as TGTGCCAGCAGCTTAGAGATGAACACTGAAGCTTTCTTT. Protein: CASSLEMNTEAFF.

To note about this clone: One junction end does not reproduce the germline sequence, and a read error may be involved. This chain links TRBV2 with TRBJ1-1; no clear D gene. The CDR3 runs to 15 residues. CDR1 is SNHLY and CDR2 is FYNNEI in the germline V gene. This CDR3 is CASREEGGVTAEAFF. CDR3 in DNA: TGTGCCAGCAGGGAAGAAGGAGGAGTAACGGCTGAAGCTTTCTTT.

The chain links TRBV27 to TRBJ2-7; D assignment may be TRBD1 or TRBD2 (6 bases each). V was cut by 3 bases and J by 6 bases, with 18 bases left in between. The CDR3 runs to 15 residues. Germline assignment: CDR1 MNHEY and CDR2 SMNVEV (reference sequence). The CDR3 loop is CASSFGGLGPFEQYF. CDR3 DNA: TGTGCCAGCAGTTTTGGGGGGCTAGGGCCCTTCGAGCAGTACTTC.

In its sample, this clone was seen once. This chain joins TRBV13 and TRBJ1-1; 9 bases map to TRBD1. CDR1 and CDR2 from the germline V gene are PRHDT and FYEKMQ (reference sequence). The ends lost 5 bases at V and 4 bases at J; junction bases unmatched: 5. The CDR3 is made up of 14 amino acids. The CDR3 DNA reads as TGTGCCAGCAGCATCCGGGACAGGGTCACTGAAGCTTTCTTT. It is translated as CASSIRDRVTEAFF.

The CDR3 reads CASSPTSNEQFF. DNA of the CDR3: TGTGCCAGCAGCCCAACATCGAATGAGCAGTTCTTC. J is TRBJ2-1 and V is TRBV7-9; D not certain. The CDR3 contains 12 residues. The germline CDR1 and CDR2 sequences are SEHNR and FQNEAQ (reference sequence). Trimming pared 5 bases from V and 7 bases from J, leaving 9 bases between.

This chain joins TRBV18 and TRBJ2-2; D gene ambiguous. V lost 1 base to trimming and J lost 7 bases, with 10 bases between them. Per the germline V gene, CDR1 is KGHSH and CDR2 is LQKENI. The CDR3 covers 14 residues. The CDR3 loop is CASSPQDLSGELFF. The CDR3 nucleotides read TGTGCCAGCTCACCACAAGACTTGAGCGGGGAGCTGTTTTTT.

This clone was seen just once. The CDR3 DNA sequence: TGTGCCAGCAGCCTGCCCCAGGGGGAGCGGGGCTACACCTTC. Its protein product is CASSLPQGERGYTF. The rearrangement uses TRBV28 and TRBJ1-2, with 7 bases identical to TRBD1. Germline-derived CDR1 and CDR2 are MDHEN and SYDVKM. The CDR3 is made up of 14 amino acids. The junction had 12 bases not matched to a gene; V was cut back by 6 bases and J by 8 bases.

The chain links TRBV6-5 to TRBJ2-5; weak D call: TRBD1 (6 bases). The germline V gene encodes CDR1 MNHEY and CDR2 SVGAGI. Trimming stripped 8 bases from V and 3 bases from J, with 16 bases between. The CDR3 totals 14 residues. This CDR3 is CASSRGSAEETQYF. The DNA of the CDR3 is TGTGCCAGCTCCAGGGGTAGCGCTGAAGAGACCCAGTACTTC.

The chain combines TRBV7-9 with TRBJ1-5; D might be TRBD1 (5 bases). The CDR3 is made up of 15 amino acids. Germline V gene data show CDR1 as SEHNR and CDR2 as FQNEAQ (reference sequence). V lost 0 bases to trimming and J lost 1 base, with 7 bases between them. CDR3 protein: CASSLAGTSNQPQHF. Written as DNA, the CDR3 is TGTGCCAGCAGCTTAGCAGGGACGAGCAATCAGCCCCAGCATTTT.

This clone was seen just once. The rearrangement links TRBV7-9 to TRBJ2-7, with D uncertain. In germline, CDR1 is SEHNR, CDR2 FQNEAQ (reference sequence). Trimming pared 3 bases from V and 7 bases from J, leaving 19 bases between. The CDR3 has 15 amino acids. The CDR3 protein is CASSLLSGPQVEQYF. CDR3 bases: TGTGCCAGCAGCTTGCTTTCCGGGCCACAAGTGGAGCAGTACTTC.

The V and J genes are TRBV7-8 and TRBJ2-3; D unclear. The CDR3 runs to 12 residues. The V end lost 5 bases, the J end lost 3 bases, and 6 bases lay between the germline ends. From germline, CDR1 is SGHVS and CDR2 FQNEAQ. The CDR3 DNA follows: TGTGCCAGCAGCCCCGGGACAGATACGCAGTATTTT. Encoded protein: CASSPGTDTQYF.

This chain uses TRBV7-2 with TRBJ2-3; unclear D gene. The germline CDR1 and CDR2 sequences are SGHTA and FQGNSA. The CDR3 contains 16 residues. Trimming took off 0 bases at V and 2 bases at J, with 12 bases between the two ends. This CDR3 is CASSLAESTYTDTQYF. CDR3 nucleotide sequence: TGTGCCAGCAGCTTAGCAGAGAGCACGTACACAGATACGCAGTATTTT.

V and J are TRBV28 and TRBJ2-5; D might be TRBD2 (5 bases). The germline V gene has CDR1 MDHEN and CDR2 SYDVKM. Trimming stripped 2 bases from V and 4 bases from J, with 8 bases between. This CDR3 contains 13 residues. CDR3 residues: CASSLEGAETQYF. The CDR3 nucleotides read TGTGCCAGCAGTTTAGAGGGAGCAGAGACCCAGTACTTC.

The rearrangement joins TRBV29-1 to TRBJ1-2, with a weak D call TRBD1 (5 bases). CDR1 SQVTM and CDR2 ANQGSEA come from the germline V gene. V lost 6 bases and J lost 5, with 13 bases in between. The CDR3 totals 12 residues. CDR3 amino acids: CSVPNRQYGYTF. Written as DNA, the CDR3 is TGCAGCGTCCCCAACCGACAGTATGGCTACACCTTC.

The rearrangement joins TRBV6-5 to TRBJ1-1; no clear D. Per germline, CDR1 MNHEY and CDR2 SVGAGI. Trimming took off 8 bases at V and 0 bases at J, with 4 bases between the two ends. This CDR3 region has 11 residues. The CDR3 nucleotides are TGTGCCAGCCGGATGAACACTGAAGCTTTCTTT. Its translation is CASRMNTEAFF.

The CDR3 is CASRLVQGSNSPLHF. As DNA, the CDR3 is TGTGCCAGCAGACTGGTACAGGGTTCTAATTCACCCCTCCACTTT. This chain connects TRBV28 to TRBJ1-6, with D perhaps matching TRBD1 (6 bases). The ends were cut back, 6 bases at V and 6 bases at J, with 15 bases in the middle. CDR3 size: 15 residues. The V gene's germline CDR1 is MDHEN and CDR2 SYDVKM.

The chain employs TRBV19 and TRBJ2-3; D gene uncertain. Trimming stripped 3 bases from V and 1 base from J, with 17 bases between. Germline V gene data show CDR1 as LNHDA and CDR2 as SQIVND (reference sequence). The CDR3 is made up of 17 amino acids. The CDR3: CASSIGEAQVGTDTQYF. In DNA form, the CDR3 reads TGTGCCAGTAGTATCGGTGAGGCGCAGGTCGGCACAGATACGCAGTATTTT.

The rearrangement joins TRBV3-1 (or the pseudogene TRBV3-2) to TRBJ2-7, with 7 bases that match TRBD2. This CDR3 contains 15 residues. Germline V CDR1 and CDR2: LGHDT, YNNKEL (reference sequence). Trimming cost V 4 bases and J 1 base; bases outside gene matches: 7. The CDR3 nucleotides are TGTGCCAGCAGCCCCCTGAGCGGGGAATCCTACGAGCAGTACTTC. This codes for CASSPLSGESYEQYF.

This chain uses TRBV24-1 with TRBJ2-3; D is possibly TRBD1 or TRBD2 (7 bases each). The V and J ends lost 2 bases and 9 bases respectively, with 17 bases between them. Germline CDR1 KGHDR, CDR2 SFDVKD. The CDR3 has 15 residues. The CDR3 loop is CATSDSLTQGGTQYF. The CDR3 DNA sequence: TGTGCCACCAGTGATTCCCTTACCCAGGGGGGGACGCAGTATTTT.

In DNA, the CDR3 is TGTGCCAGCAGTTTATCGCCGACAGGGGGCCAAGAGACCCAGTACTTC. It is translated as CASSLSPTGGQETQYF. The chain has TRBV27 and TRBJ2-5; 9 nucleotides align to TRBD1. Germline V gene sequence: CDR1 MNHEY, CDR2 SMNVEV (reference sequence). Trimming cost V 0 bases and J 1 base; bases outside gene matches: 3. This CDR3 is 16 amino acids long.

The J gene is TRBJ1-2, the V gene TRBV28, with TRBD1 matching 7 bases. Germline V gene sequence: CDR1 MDHEN, CDR2 SYDVKM. Unmatched junction bases numbered 12, after V lost 4 bases and J lost 7 bases. The CDR3 length is 15 residues. CDR3 sequence: CASSSYRGRKAGYTF. DNA of the CDR3: TGTGCCAGCAGTTCGTACAGGGGCAGGAAGGCTGGCTACACCTTC.